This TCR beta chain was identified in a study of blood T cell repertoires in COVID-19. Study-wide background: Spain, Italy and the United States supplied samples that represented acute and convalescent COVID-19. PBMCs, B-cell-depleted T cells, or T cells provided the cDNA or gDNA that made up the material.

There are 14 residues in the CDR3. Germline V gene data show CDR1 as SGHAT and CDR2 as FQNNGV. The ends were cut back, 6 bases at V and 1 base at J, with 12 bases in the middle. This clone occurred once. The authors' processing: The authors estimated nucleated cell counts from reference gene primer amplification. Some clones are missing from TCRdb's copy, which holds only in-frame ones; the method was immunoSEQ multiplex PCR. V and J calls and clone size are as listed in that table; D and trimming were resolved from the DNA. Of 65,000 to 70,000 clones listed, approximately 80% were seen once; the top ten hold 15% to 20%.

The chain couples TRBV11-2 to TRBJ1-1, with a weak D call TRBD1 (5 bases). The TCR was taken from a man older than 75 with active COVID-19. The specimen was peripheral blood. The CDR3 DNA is TGTGCCAGCAGTCCGAAAACAGGGAACACTGAAGCTTTCTTT. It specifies CASSPKTGNTEAFF.